Listed below are T cell receptor beta chains from one sample, sequenced in a study of cytomegalovirus exposure and HLA in healthy donors. Sequencing was performed with immunoSEQ multiplex PCR; in TCRdb, only in-frame clones are kept and a portion is missing. Among about 160,000 clones, roughly nine tenths were seen once, and the ten largest hold 4.2%. Source material: PBMCs. The receptors were gathered from a man between 18 and 35 years old in good health and CMV-seropositive. Each CDR3 is given with its conserved first and last residue. The order of the fields is D gene, clone size, J gene, V gene, CDR3 protein, CDR3 DNA. A D gene is named only where the DNA matches it firmly. Size values are once, few and many counts, or a class for expanded clones, and some rows have none.

TRBD1	once	TRBJ1-2	TRBV16	CASSGFMTGIRDGYTF	TGTGCCAGCAGCGGTTTTATGACAGGGATAAGAGATGGCTACACCTTC
TRBD2	-	TRBJ2-7	TRBV19	CASSSVHGTSDEQYF	TGTGCCAGTAGTAGCGTGCACGGGACTAGCGACGAGCAGTACTTC
TRBD1	-	TRBJ2-5	TRBV7-8	CASSLRTGTEETQYF	TGTGCCAGCAGCTTAAGGACCGGGACAGAAGAGACCCAGTACTTC
TRBD2	-	TRBJ2-3	TRBV9	CASSPRGEGLTDTQYF	TGTGCCAGCAGCCCCCGTGGGGAGGGCCTCACAGATACGCAGTATTTT
TRBD2	-	TRBJ2-3	TRBV11-2	CASSLSREWPYF	TGTGCCAGCAGCTTATCGCGGGAGTGGCCCTATTTT
TRBD2	-	TRBJ2-1	TRBV18	CASSRTGSSGPAYNEQFF	TGTGCCAGCTCACGAACAGGTTCTAGCGGTCCAGCCTACAATGAGCAGTTCTTC
TRBD1	many	TRBJ2-2	TRBV15	CATKSSGTGTTGELFF	TGTGCCACCAAAAGCTCCGGGACAGGGACCACCGGGGAGCTGTTTTTT
TRBD2	-	TRBJ2-3	TRBV4-1	CASSQSQLAGDTQYF	TGCGCCAGCAGCCAATCACAACTAGCGGGAGATACGCAGTATTTT
-	-	TRBJ2-1	TRBV9	CASSATAYLNEQFF	TGTGCCAGCAGCGCGACAGCATATTTGAATGAGCAGTTCTTC
-	few	TRBJ2-3	TRBV19	CASSKRGTTQMTQYF	TGTGCCAGTAGTAAGAGGGGGACGACACAGATGACGCAGTATTTT
-	-	TRBJ2-1	TRBV6-5	CASSYGAYNEQFF	TGTGCCAGCAGTTACGGGGCTTACAATGAGCAGTTCTTC
-	-	TRBJ2-2	TRBV4-1	CASSFSPDSANTGELFF	TGCGCCAGCAGTTTCTCCCCAGACAGCGCGAACACCGGGGAGCTGTTTTTT
TRBD1	-	TRBJ1-2	TRBV2	CASSDDRGHYGYTF	TGTGCCAGCAGTGACGACAGGGGGCACTATGGCTACACCTTC
-	-	TRBJ1-5	TRBV30	CAWSTGTYLDQPQHF	TGTGCCTGGAGTACTGGGACATATTTGGATCAGCCCCAGCATTTT
TRBD1	-	TRBJ2-7	TRBV28	CASRETGGMTYEQYF	TGTGCCAGCAGGGAAACAGGGGGGATGACCTACGAGCAGTACTTC
TRBD1	-	TRBJ1-2	TRBV5-1	CASSSAGTEDGYTF	TGCGCCAGCAGCTCCGCCGGGACAGAAGATGGCTACACCTTC
TRBD2	-	TRBJ2-4	TRBV5-1	CASHAGGPVKNIQYF	TGCGCCAGCCATGCGGGAGGGCCCGTCAAAAACATTCAGTACTTC
TRBD1	-	TRBJ2-1	TRBV5-6	CASSLGQGRNEQFF	TGTGCCAGCAGCTTAGGACAGGGGAGGAATGAGCAGTTCTTC
-	-	TRBJ2-5	TRBV29-1	CSVVATVQYF	TGCAGCGTTGTGGCGACAGTCCAGTACTTC
TRBD2	-	TRBJ2-2	TRBV7-9	CASSWVAGANTGELFF	TGTGCCAGCAGCTGGGTAGCGGGCGCGAACACCGGGGAGCTGTTTTTT
TRBD2	-	TRBJ2-7	TRBV7-9	CASTYSGKTYEQYF	TGTGCCAGCACCTATAGCGGGAAGACATACGAGCAGTACTTC
-	few	TRBJ2-7	TRBV11-2	CASSFPYGSGDEQYF	TGTGCCAGCAGCTTTCCCTACGGGAGTGGGGACGAGCAGTACTTC
TRBD2	-	TRBJ2-7	TRBV9	CASSVTSGSVYEQYF	TGTGCCAGCAGCGTCACTAGCGGGAGCGTCTACGAGCAGTACTTC
-	few	TRBJ2-1	TRBV6-6	CASSTGGYEQFF	TGTGCCAGCAGTACCGGGGGATACGAGCAGTTCTTC
TRBD1	-	TRBJ2-1	TRBV5-1	CASSLAEGAGNEQFF	TGCGCCAGCAGCTTGGCCGAGGGGGCTGGTAATGAGCAGTTCTTC
TRBD2	-	TRBJ2-2	TRBV7-3	CASSLSGRTGELFF	TGTGCCAGCAGTCTTAGCGGGAGGACCGGGGAGCTGTTTTTT
TRBD2	-	TRBJ2-7	TRBV4-1	CASSRTTSGDPYEQYF	TGCGCCAGCAGCCGAACGACTAGCGGGGACCCTTACGAGCAGTACTTC
-	-	TRBJ1-4	TRBV19	CASSISPWQGPKRLFF	TGTGCCAGTAGTATTTCCCCTTGGCAGGGGCCCAAAAGGCTGTTTTTT
TRBD2	-	TRBJ2-7	TRBV11-2	CASSPSVASGRSYEQYF	TGTGCCAGCAGTCCGAGTGTCGCTAGCGGGAGATCCTACGAGCAGTACTTC